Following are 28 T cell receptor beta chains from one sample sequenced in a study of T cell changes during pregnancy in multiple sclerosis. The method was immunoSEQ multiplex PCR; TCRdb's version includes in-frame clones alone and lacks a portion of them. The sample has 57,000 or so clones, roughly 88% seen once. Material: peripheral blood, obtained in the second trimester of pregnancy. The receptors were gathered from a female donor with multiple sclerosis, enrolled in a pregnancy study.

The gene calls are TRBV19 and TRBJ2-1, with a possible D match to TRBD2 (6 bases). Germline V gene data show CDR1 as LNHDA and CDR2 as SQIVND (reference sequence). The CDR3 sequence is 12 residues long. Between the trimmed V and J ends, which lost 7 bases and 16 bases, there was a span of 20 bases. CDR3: CASKRRGGRTFF. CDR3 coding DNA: TGTGCCAGTAAGCGTCGGGGAGGCCGCACATTCTTC.

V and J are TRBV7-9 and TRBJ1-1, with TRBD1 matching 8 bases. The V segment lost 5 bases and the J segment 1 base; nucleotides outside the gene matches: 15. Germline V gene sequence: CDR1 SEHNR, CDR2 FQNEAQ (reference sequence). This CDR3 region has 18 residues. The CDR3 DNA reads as TGTGCCAGCAGCCCCCACCCTCGGACAGGGAGGGCGAACACTGAAGCTTTCTTT. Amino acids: CASSPHPRTGRANTEAFF.

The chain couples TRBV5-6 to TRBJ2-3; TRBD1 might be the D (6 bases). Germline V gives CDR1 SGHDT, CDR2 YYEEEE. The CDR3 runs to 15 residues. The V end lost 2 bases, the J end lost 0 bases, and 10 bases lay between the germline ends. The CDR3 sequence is CASSFDRISTDTQYF. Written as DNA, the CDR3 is TGTGCCAGCAGCTTTGACAGGATCAGCACAGATACGCAGTATTTT. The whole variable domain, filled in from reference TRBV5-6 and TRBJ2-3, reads DAGVTQSPTHLIKTRGQQVTLRCSPKSGHDTVSWYQQALGQGPQFIFQYYEEEERQRGNFPDRFSGHQFPNYSSELNVNALLLGDSALYLCASSFDRISTDTQYFGPGTRLTVL.

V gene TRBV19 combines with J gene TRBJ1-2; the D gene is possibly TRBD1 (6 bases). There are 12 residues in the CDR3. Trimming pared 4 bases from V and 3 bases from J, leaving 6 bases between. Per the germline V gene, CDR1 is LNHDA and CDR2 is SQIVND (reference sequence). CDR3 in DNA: TGTGCCAGTAGTAGGGGGCACTATGGCTACACCTTC. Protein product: CASSRGHYGYTF.

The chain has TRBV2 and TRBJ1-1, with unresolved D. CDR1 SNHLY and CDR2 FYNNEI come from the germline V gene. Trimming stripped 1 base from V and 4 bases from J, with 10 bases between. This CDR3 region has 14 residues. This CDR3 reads CASSEGGFTTEAFF. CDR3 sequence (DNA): TGTGCCAGCAGTGAAGGCGGATTCACCACTGAAGCTTTCTTT.

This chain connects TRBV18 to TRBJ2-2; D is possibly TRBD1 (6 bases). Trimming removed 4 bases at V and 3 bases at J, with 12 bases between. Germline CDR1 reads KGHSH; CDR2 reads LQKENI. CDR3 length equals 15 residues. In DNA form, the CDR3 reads TGTGCCAGCTCACTTAACAGGGCGGACACCGGGGAGCTGTTTTTT. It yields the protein CASSLNRADTGELFF.

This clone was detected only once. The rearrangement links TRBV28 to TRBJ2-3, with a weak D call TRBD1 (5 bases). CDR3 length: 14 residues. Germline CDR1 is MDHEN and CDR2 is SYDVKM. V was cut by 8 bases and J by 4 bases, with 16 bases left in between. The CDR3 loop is CASYPAAGSDTQYF. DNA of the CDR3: TGTGCCAGCTACCCCGCGGCAGGGTCAGATACGCAGTATTTT.

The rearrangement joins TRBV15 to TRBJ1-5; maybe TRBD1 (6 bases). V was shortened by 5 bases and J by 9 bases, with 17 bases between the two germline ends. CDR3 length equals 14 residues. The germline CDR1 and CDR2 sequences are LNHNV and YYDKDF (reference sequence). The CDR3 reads CATSVRGAPRPQHF. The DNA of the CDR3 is TGTGCCACCAGCGTACGGGGGGCCCCTCGGCCCCAGCATTTT.

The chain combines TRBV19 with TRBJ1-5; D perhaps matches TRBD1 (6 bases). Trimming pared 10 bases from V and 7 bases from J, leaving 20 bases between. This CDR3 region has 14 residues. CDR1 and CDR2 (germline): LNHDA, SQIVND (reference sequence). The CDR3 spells CAKAPANRAQPQHF. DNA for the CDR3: TGTGCCAAAGCCCCCGCAAACAGGGCACAGCCCCAGCATTTT.

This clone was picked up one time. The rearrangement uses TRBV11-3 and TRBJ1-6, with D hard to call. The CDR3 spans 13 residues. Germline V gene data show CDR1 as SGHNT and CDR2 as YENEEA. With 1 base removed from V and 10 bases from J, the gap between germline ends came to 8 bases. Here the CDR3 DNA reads TGTGCCAGCAGCTTAGGTTCCGGGTCACCCCTCCACTTT. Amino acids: CASSLGSGSPLHF.

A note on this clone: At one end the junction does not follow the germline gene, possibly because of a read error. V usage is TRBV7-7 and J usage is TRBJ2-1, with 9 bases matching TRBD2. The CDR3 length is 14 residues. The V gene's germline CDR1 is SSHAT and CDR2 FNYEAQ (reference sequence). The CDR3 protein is CASSLAGAYNEQFF. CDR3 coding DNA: TGTGCTAGCAGCTTAGCGGGAGCCTACAATGAGCAGTTCTTC.

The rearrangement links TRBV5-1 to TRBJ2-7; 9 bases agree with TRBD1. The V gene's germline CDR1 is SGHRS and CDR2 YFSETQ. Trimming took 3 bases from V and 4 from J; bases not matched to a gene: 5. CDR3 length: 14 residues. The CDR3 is CASSSGQGLYEQYF. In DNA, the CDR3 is TGCGCCAGCAGCTCGGGACAGGGACTGTACGAGCAGTACTTC.

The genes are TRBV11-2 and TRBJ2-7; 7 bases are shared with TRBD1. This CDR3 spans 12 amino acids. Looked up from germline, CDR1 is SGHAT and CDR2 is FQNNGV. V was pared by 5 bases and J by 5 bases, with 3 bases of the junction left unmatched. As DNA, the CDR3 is TGTGCCAGCAGCCGACAGGGTGACGAGCAGTACTTC. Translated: CASSRQGDEQYF.

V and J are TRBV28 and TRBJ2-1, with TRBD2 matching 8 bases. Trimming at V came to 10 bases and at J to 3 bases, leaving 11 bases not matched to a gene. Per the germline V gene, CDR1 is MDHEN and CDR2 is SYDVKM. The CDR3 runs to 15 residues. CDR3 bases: TGTGCCATCGATGAAGCGGGGGTTAACTACAATGAGCAGTTCTTC. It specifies CAIDEAGVNYNEQFF.

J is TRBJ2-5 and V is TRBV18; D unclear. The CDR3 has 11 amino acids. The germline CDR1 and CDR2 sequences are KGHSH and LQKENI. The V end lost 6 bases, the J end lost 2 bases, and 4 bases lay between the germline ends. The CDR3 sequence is CASSSQETQYF. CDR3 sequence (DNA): TGTGCCAGCTCGTCTCAAGAGACCCAGTACTTC.

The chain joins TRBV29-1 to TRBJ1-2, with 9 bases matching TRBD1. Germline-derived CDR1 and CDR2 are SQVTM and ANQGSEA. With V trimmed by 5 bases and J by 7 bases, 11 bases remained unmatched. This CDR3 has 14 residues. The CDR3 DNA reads TGCAGCGTTTTACAACAGGGGGCGGAAAGTGGCTACACCTTC. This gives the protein CSVLQQGAESGYTF. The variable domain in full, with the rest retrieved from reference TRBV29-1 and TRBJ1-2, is SAVISQKPSRDICQRGTSLTIQCQVDSQVTMMFWYRQQPGQSLTLIATANQGSEATYESGFVIDKFPISRPNLTFSTLTVSNMSPEDSSIYLCSVLQQGAESGYTFGSGTRLTVV.

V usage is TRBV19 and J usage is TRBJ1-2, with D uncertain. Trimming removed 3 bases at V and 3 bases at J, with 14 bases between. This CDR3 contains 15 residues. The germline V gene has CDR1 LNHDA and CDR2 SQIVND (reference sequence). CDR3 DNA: TGTGCCAGTAGTATGGAGGGAGGTGGCTACTATGGCTACACCTTC. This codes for CASSMEGGGYYGYTF.

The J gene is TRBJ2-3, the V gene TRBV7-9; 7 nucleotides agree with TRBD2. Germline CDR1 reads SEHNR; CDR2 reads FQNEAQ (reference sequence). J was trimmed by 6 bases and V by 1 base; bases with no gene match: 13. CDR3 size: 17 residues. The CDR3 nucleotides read TGTGCCAGCAGCTTAGGAGGGGAGGGGTCTTCGGCCGATACGCAGTATTTT. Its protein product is CASSLGGEGSSADTQYF.

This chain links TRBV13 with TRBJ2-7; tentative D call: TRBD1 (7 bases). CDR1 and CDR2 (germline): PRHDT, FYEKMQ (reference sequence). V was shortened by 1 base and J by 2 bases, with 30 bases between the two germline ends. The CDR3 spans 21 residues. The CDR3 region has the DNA TGTGCCAGCAGCTTAGCCGCGGGGTTAGGGGTCCGGGGGACAGTACCCTACGAGCAGTACTTC. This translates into CASSLAAGLGVRGTVPYEQYF.

CDR3 sequence: CASSLPGDFGYTF. CDR3 in DNA: TGTGCCAGCAGCCTTCCCGGGGATTTTGGCTACACCTTC. V and J are TRBV5-6 and TRBJ1-2, with unresolved D. From germline, CDR1 is SGHDT and CDR2 YYEEEE. The CDR3 runs to 13 residues. The V and J ends lost 4 bases and 7 bases respectively, with 14 bases between them.

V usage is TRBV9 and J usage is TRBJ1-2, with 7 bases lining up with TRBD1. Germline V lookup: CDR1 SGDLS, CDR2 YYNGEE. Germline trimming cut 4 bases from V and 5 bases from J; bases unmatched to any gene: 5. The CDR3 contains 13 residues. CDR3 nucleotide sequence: TGTGCCAGCAGCTCCGGGACAGCTTATGGCTACACCTTC. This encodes CASSSGTAYGYTF.

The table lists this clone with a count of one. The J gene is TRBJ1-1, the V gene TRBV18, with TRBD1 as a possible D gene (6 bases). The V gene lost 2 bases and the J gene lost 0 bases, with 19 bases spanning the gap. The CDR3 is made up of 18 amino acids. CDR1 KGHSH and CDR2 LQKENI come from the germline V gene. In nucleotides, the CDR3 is TGTGCCAGCTCACCATTCCAGGCAGGGGCTACGATGAACACTGAAGCTTTCTTT. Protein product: CASSPFQAGATMNTEAFF.

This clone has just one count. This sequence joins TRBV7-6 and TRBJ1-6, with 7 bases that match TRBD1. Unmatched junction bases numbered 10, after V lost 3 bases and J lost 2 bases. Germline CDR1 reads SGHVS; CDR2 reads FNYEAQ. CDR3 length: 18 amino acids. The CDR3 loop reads CASSFDRVADPYNSPLHF. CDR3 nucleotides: TGTGCCAGCAGCTTCGACAGGGTGGCGGACCCCTATAATTCACCCCTCCACTTT. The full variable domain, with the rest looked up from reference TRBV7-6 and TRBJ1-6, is GAGVSQSPRYKVTKRGQDVALRCDPISGHVSLYWYRQALGQGPEFLTYFNYEAQQDKSGLPNDRFSAERPEGSISTLTIQRTEQRDSAMYRCASSFDRVADPYNSPLHFGNGTRLTVT.

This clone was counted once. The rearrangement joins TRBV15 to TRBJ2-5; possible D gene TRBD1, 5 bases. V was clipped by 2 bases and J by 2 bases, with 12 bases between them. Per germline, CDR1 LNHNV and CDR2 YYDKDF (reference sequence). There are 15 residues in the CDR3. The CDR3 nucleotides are TGTGCCACCAGCAGATCTCCCGACAGTCAAGAGACCCAGTACTTC. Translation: CATSRSPDSQETQYF.

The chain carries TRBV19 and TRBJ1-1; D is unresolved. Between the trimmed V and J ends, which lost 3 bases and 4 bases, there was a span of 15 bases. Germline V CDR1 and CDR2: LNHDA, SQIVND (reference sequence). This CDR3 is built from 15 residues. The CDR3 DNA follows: TGTGCCAGTAGTATGCCAAAACTGGGGAGCACTGAAGCTTTCTTT. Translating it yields CASSMPKLGSTEAFF. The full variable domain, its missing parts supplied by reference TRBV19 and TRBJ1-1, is DGGITQSPKYLFRKEGQNVTLSCEQNLNHDAMYWYRQDPGQGLRLIYYSQIVNDFQKGDIAEGYSVSREKKESFPLTVTSAQKNPTAFYLCASSMPKLGSTEAFFGQGTRLTVV.

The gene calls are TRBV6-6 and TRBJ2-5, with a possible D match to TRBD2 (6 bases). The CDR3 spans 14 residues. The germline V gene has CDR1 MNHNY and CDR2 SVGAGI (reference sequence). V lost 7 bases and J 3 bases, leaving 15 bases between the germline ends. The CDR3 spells CASTPRWGEETQYF. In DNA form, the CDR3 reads TGTGCCAGCACCCCTAGATGGGGGGAAGAGACCCAGTACTTC.

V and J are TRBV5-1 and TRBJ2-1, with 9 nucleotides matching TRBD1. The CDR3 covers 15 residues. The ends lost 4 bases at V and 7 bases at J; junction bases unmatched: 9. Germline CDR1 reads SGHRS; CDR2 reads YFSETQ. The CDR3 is CASSLSGQGMNEQFF. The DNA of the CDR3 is TGCGCCAGCAGCCTCTCAGGACAGGGGATGAATGAGCAGTTCTTC.

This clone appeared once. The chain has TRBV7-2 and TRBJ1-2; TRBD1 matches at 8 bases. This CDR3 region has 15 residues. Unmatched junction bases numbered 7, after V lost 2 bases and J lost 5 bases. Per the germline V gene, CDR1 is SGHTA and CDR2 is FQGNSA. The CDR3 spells CASSLTQGAGYGYTF. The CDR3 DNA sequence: TGTGCCAGCAGCTTAACCCAGGGGGCAGGGTATGGCTACACCTTC.